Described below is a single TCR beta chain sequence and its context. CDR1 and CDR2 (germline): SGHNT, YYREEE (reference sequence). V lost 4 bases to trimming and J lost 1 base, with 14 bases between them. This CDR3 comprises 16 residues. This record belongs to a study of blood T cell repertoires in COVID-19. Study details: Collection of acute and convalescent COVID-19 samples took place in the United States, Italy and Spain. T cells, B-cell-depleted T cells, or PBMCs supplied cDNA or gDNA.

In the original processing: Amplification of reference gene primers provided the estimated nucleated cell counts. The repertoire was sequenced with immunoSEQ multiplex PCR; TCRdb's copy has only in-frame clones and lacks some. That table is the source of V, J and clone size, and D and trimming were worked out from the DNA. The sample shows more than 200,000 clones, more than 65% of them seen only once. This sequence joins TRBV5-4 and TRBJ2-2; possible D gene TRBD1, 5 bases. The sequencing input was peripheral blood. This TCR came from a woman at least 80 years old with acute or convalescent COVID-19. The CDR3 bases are TGTGCCAGCAGCGACGGGCAGGGCCTGAACACCGGGGAGCTGTTTTTT. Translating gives CASSDGQGLNTGELFF.